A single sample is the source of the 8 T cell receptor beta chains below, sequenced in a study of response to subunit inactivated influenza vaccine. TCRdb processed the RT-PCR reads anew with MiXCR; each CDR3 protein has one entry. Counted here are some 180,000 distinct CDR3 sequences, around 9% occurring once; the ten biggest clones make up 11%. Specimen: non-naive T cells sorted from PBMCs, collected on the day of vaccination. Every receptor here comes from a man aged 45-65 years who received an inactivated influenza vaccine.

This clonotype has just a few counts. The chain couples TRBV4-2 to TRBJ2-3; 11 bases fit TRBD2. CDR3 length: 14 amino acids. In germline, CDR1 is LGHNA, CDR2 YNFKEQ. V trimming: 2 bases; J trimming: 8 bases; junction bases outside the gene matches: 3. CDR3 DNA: TGTGCCAGCAGCCAACCACTAGCGGGAGTTACGCAGTATTTT. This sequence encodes CASSQPLAGVTQYF.

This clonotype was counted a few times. The CDR3 sequence: CATSKGATPVHEQFF. CDR3 DNA: TGTGCCACCAGTAAAGGGGCTACCCCAGTCCATGAGCAGTTCTTC. V and J are TRBV15 and TRBJ2-1; a weak D match, TRBD1 (5 bases). The CDR3 runs 15 residues. Looked up from germline, CDR1 is LNHNV and CDR2 is YYDKDF (reference sequence). The V and J ends lost 6 bases and 8 bases respectively, with 20 bases between them.

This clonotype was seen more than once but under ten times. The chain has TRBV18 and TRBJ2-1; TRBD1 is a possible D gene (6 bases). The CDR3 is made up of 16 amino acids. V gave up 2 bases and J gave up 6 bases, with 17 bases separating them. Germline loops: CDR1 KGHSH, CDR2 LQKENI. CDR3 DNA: TGTGCCAGCTCACCAAGACAGGAAAGTTCGTCCAATGAGCAGTTCTTC. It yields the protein CASSPRQESSSNEQFF.

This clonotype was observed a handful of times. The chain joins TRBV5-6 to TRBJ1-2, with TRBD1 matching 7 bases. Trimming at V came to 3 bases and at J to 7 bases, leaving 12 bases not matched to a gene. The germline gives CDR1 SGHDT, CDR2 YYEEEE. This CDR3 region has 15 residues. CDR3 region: CASSSWPGGGLGYTF. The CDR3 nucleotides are TGTGCCAGCAGCTCCTGGCCAGGGGGGGGGCTTGGCTACACCTTC.

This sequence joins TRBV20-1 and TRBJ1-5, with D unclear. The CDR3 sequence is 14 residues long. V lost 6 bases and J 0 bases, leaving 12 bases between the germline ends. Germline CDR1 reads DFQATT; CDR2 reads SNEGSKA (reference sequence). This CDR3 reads CSAKTGYSNQPQHF. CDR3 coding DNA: TGCAGTGCAAAGACTGGATATAGCAATCAGCCCCAGCATTTT.

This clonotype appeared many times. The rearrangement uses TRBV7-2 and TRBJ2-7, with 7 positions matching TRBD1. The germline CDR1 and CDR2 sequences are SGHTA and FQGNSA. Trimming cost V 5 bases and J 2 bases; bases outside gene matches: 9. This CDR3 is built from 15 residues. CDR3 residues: CASSRFQRGPYEQYF. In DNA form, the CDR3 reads TGTGCCAGCAGCCGATTTCAGAGGGGGCCCTACGAGCAGTACTTC.

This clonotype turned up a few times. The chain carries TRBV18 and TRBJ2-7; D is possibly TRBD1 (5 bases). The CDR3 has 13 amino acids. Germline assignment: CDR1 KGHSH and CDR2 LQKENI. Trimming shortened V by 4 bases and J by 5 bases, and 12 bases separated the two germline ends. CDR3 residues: CASSRSGSHEQYF. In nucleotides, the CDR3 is TGTGCCAGCTCACGCTCAGGGTCCCACGAGCAGTACTTC.

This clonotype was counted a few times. The CDR3 DNA reads TGTGCCAGCAGCTCTATCCGGCAGGGGTTTTATGGCTACACCTTC. This gives the protein CASSSIRQGFYGYTF. V gene TRBV11-2 combines with J gene TRBJ1-2; a possible D gene is TRBD1 (6 bases). Trimming shortened V by 4 bases and J by 5 bases, and 17 bases separated the two germline ends. This CDR3 contains 15 residues. CDR1 is SGHAT and CDR2 is FQNNGV in the germline V gene.